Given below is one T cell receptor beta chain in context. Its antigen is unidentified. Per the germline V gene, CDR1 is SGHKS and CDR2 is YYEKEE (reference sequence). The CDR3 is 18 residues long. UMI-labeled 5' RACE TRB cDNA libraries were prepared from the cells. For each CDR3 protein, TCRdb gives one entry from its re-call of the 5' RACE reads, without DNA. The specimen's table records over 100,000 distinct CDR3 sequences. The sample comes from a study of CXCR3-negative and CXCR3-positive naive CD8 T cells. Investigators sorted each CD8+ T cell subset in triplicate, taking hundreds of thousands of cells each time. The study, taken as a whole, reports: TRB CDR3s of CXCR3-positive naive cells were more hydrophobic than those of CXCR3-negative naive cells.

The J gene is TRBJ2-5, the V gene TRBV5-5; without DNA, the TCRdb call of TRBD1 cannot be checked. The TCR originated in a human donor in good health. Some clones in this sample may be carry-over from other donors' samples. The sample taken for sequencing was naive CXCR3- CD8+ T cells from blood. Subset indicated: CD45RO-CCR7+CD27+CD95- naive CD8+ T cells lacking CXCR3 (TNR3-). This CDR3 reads CASSSDRTGSQPEETQYF.